This TCR beta chain was captured in a study of T-cell memory formation after mild COVID-19. TCRdb fed the 5' RACE reads into MiXCR, producing one record per CDR3 protein. This sample has around 200,000 distinct CDR3 sequences, with approximately 18% found just once. Looked up from germline, CDR1 is SGHRS and CDR2 is YFSETQ. Trimming removed 9 bases from V and 1 base from J; junction bases left unmatched: 13. CDR3 length: 15 amino acids. The source is a man aged 18-30 years who had mild COVID-19 (a few samples of this study predate the infection). Cell type and time point are not known. Sequenced: PBMCs or a T cell subset sorted from them (not recorded which). V gene TRBV5-1 combines with J gene TRBJ2-7, with TRBD1 matching 7 bases. In DNA, the CDR3 is TGCGCCACCTCAAGACAGGGTGGGAAATCCTACGAGCAGTACTTC. Its protein product is CATSRQGGKSYEQYF.